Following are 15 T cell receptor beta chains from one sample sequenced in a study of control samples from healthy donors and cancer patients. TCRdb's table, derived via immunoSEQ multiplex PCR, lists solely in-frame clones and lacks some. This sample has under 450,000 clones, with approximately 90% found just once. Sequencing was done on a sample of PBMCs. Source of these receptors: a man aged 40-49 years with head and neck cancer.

In DNA, the CDR3 is TGTGCCACCAGCAGAGGACTAGCGGGCCGCTACAATGAGCAGTTCTTC. This gives the protein CATSRGLAGRYNEQFF. This rearrangement joins TRBV15 to TRBJ2-1, with 10 nucleotides matching TRBD2. J lost 3 bases, V lost 1 base, and 3 bases had no gene match. The CDR3 extends over 16 amino acids. Germline-derived CDR1 and CDR2 are LNHNV and YYDKDF (reference sequence).

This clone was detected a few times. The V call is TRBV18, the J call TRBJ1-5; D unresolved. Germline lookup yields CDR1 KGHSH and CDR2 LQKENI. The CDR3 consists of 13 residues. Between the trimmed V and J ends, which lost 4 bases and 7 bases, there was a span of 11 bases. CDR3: CASSQQEEQPQHF. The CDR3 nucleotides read TGTGCCAGCTCACAACAAGAAGAGCAGCCCCAGCATTTT.

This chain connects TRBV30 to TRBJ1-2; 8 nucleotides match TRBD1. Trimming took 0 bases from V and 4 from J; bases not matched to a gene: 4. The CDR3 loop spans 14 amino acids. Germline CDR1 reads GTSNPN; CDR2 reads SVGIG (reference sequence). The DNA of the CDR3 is TGTGCCTGGAGTGTACATACAGGGGGCTATGGCTACACCTTC. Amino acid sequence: CAWSVHTGGYGYTF.

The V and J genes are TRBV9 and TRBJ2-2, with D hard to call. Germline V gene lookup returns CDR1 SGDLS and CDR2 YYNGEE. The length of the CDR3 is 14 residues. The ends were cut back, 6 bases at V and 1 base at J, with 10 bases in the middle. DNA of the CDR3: TGTGCCAGCATGGCGCGGATGAACACCGGGGAGCTGTTTTTT. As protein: CASMARMNTGELFF.

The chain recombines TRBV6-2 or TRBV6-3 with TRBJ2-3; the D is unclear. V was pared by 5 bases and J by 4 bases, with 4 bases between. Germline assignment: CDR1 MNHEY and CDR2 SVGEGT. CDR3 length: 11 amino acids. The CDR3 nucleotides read TGTGCCAGCAGTCTAGCAGATACGCAGTATTTT. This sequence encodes CASSLADTQYF.

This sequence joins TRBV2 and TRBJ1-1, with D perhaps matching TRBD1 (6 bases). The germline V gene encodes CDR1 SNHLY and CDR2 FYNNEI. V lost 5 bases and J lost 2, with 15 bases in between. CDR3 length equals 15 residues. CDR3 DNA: TGTGCCAGCAGTCCCGGGACGGGGGCTAACACTGAAGCTTTCTTT. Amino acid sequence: CASSPGTGANTEAFF.

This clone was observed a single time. The CDR3 reads CASSQLQNGNQPQHF. The CDR3, as DNA: TGTGCCAGCAGCCAACTACAGAACGGCAATCAGCCCCAGCATTTT. The chain uses TRBV3-1 (or the pseudogene TRBV3-2) and TRBJ1-5; D ambiguous. Germline V gene data show CDR1 as LGHDT and CDR2 as YNNKEL (reference sequence). The V end lost 2 bases, the J end lost 2 bases, and 10 bases lay between the germline ends. The CDR3 is 15 residues long.

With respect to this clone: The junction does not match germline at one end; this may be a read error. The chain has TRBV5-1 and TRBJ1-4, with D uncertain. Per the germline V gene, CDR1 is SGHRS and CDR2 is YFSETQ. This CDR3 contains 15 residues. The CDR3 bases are TGCGCCAGCAACTTGGAGATGGATACTAATGAAAAACTGTTTTTT. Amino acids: CASNLEMDTNEKLFF.

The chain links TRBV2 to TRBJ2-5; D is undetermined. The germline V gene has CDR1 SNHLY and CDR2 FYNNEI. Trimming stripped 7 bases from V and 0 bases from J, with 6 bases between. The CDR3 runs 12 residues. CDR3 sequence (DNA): TGTGCCAGCACCGACAACCAAGAGACCCAGTACTTC. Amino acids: CASTDNQETQYF.

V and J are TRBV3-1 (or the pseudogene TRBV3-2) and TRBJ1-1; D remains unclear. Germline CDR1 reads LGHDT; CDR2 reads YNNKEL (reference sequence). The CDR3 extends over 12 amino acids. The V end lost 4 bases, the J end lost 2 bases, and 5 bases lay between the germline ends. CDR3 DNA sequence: TGTGCCAGCAGCCTCTTAAACACTGAAGCTTTCTTT. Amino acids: CASSLLNTEAFF.

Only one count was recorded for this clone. CDR3 DNA sequence: TGTGCCAGCAGCCAAGATGGTAAAGGGGCGGCTGATACGCAGTATTTT. Its translation: CASSQDGKGAADTQYF. The V gene is TRBV4-2, the J gene TRBJ2-3; perhaps TRBD1 as D (5 bases). V dropped 0 bases and J dropped 6 bases, with 16 bases sitting between them. The CDR3 totals 16 residues. Looked up from germline, CDR1 is LGHNA and CDR2 is YNFKEQ.

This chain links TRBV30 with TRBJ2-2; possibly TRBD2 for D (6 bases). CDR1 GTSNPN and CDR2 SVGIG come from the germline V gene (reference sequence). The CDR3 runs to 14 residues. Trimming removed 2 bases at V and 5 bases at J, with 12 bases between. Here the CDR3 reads CAWSPPGGTGELFF. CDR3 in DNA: TGTGCCTGGAGTCCCCCCGGGGGAACCGGGGAGCTGTTTTTT.

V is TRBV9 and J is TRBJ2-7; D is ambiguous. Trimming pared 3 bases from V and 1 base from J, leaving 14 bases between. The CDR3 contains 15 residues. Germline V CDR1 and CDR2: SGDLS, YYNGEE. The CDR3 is CASSAADHPSYEQYF. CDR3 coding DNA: TGTGCCAGCAGCGCTGCAGATCATCCGTCCTACGAGCAGTACTTC.

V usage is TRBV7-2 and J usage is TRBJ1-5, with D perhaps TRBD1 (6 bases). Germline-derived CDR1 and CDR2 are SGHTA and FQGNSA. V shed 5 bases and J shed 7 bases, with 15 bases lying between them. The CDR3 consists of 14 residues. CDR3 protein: CASSLADRKQPQHF. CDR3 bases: TGTGCCAGCAGCCTGGCAGACAGGAAACAGCCCCAGCATTTT.

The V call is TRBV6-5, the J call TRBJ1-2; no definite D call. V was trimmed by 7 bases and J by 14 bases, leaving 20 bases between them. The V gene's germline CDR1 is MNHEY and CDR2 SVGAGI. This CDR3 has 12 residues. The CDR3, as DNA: TGTGCCAGCACCGATGGCATGAGGGCCTCTACCTTC. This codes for CASTDGMRASTF.